The TCR beta chain described here comes from a study of blood T cell repertoires in COVID-19. Study-wide context: There were acute and convalescent COVID-19 samples, and they came from the United States, Italy and Spain.

Profiling relied on immunoSEQ multiplex PCR, and the TCRdb table lists in-frame clones only, not all of them. The sample has around 430,000 clones; around 87% are singletons. Individuals drawn from 20 to 30 US areas were roughly 18 to 89 years old. The V gene lost 7 bases and the J gene lost 4 bases, with 21 bases spanning the gap. CDR1 and CDR2 from the germline V gene are SGHTA and FQGNSA. This CDR3 comprises 16 residues. The origin of this receptor is a woman between 45 and 65 years old who had recovered from COVID-19. V and J are TRBV7-2 and TRBJ2-3, with D perhaps matching TRBD1 (5 bases). The sequenced sample consisted of PBMCs or T cells enriched from blood (not recorded which). CDR3 region: CASNTPETAVADTQYF. CDR3 DNA: TGTGCCAGCAACACTCCGGAGACAGCAGTTGCAGATACGCAGTATTTT.